This T cell receptor (beta chain) is from a study of metastatic and nonmetastatic thyroid tumors. On the study more broadly: A comparison of repertoires was made across blood and tumor or nodule tissue from malignant and benign thyroid patients. Study findings and constraints: Relative to benign nodules, malignant thyroid tumors were reportedly characterized by significantly elevated TCR beta diversity in blood and tumor.

There were no patients who had received any treatment before thyroid surgery. Regarding this clone: Antigen: not known.

TCRdb reprocessed the PCR reads using MiXCR. The table records 4,500 to 6,000 clones, 25% of them present only once. Sequenced: adjacent normal tissue. This TCR came from a male donor with papillary thyroid cancer or a benign thyroid nodule (not recorded which). Some clones in this sample may be carry-over from other donors' samples.

The CDR3: CASSLRSGSSYEQYF. The CDR3 bases are TGTGCCAGCAGTTTAAGGAGCGGGAGCTCCTACGAGCAGTACTTC. This chain connects TRBV27 to TRBJ2-7, with 8 positions matching TRBD2. Looked up from germline, CDR1 is MNHEY and CDR2 is SMNVEV (reference sequence). Unmatched junction bases numbered 3, after V lost 2 bases and J lost 0 bases. CDR3 length: 15 residues.